Following are 19 T cell receptor beta chains from one sample sequenced in a study of blood T cell repertoires in COVID-19. The method was immunoSEQ multiplex PCR; TCRdb's version includes in-frame clones alone and lacks a portion of them. This table holds some 13,000 clones, 86% found once. The sequenced sample was peripheral blood. The receptors were gathered from a man older than 75 with acute or convalescent COVID-19.

V and J are TRBV24-1 and TRBJ2-1; TRBD2 might be the D (6 bases). This CDR3 region has 15 residues. Trimming removed 2 bases at V and 3 bases at J, with 10 bases between. CDR1 and CDR2 (germline): KGHDR, SFDVKD. CDR3 sequence: CATSDSGLNYNEQFF. CDR3 coding DNA: TGTGCCACCAGTGATTCAGGACTAAACTACAATGAGCAGTTCTTC.

V gene TRBV10-2 combines with J gene TRBJ2-1, with D tentatively TRBD1 (5 bases). The CDR3 sequence is 13 residues long. V gave up 8 bases and J gave up 8 bases, with 16 bases separating them. In germline, CDR1 is WSHSY, CDR2 SAAADI. This chain's CDR3 is CASFTPGADEQFF. The CDR3, as DNA: TGCGCCAGCTTCACACCTGGGGCGGATGAGCAGTTCTTC.

The rearrangement uses TRBV27 and TRBJ2-2; weak D call: TRBD1 (6 bases). Germline V gene data show CDR1 as MNHEY and CDR2 as SMNVEV (reference sequence). This CDR3 spans 16 amino acids. V was pared by 0 bases and J by 0 bases, with 8 bases between. The CDR3 here is CASSLSSGANTGELFF. CDR3 nucleotides: TGTGCCAGCAGTTTATCATCAGGGGCGAACACCGGGGAGCTGTTTTTT.

J is TRBJ1-1 and V is TRBV19; 7 bases align to TRBD1. The V and J ends lost 3 bases and 0 bases, in that order; junction bases with no gene match: 10. The germline V gene has CDR1 LNHDA and CDR2 SQIVND (reference sequence). CDR3 length: 17 amino acids. The CDR3 DNA sequence: TGTGCCAGTAGTATGTCGGGCAGGGGGTGGATGAACACTGAAGCTTTCTTT. It translates to CASSMSGRGWMNTEAFF.

This chain connects TRBV29-1 to TRBJ2-5; 9 bases line up with TRBD1. The CDR3 runs 13 residues. The germline gives CDR1 SQVTM, CDR2 ANQGSEA. V lost 5 bases, J lost 4 bases, and 5 bases stayed unmatched. CDR3 sequence (DNA): TGCAGCGTTAAGGGACAGGGTCGAGAGACCCAGTACTTC. Its translation is CSVKGQGRETQYF.

By share, this clone counts as medium-sized. This chain joins TRBV6-5 and TRBJ2-1; TRBD2 agrees at 10 bases. Germline V gene lookup returns CDR1 MNHEY and CDR2 SVGAGI. CDR3 length equals 15 residues. Trimming cost V 6 bases and J 4 bases; bases outside gene matches: 6. CDR3 sequence reads: CASRLTSGEYNEQFF. DNA for the CDR3: TGTGCCAGCAGGCTCACTAGCGGGGAGTACAATGAGCAGTTCTTC.

The chain couples TRBV5-6 to TRBJ1-2, with TRBD1 matching 8 bases. Trimming took 4 bases from V and 1 from J; bases not matched to a gene: 6. The CDR3 runs to 15 residues. Germline CDR1 reads SGHDT; CDR2 reads YYEEEE. This CDR3 is CASSLQGVVNYGYTF. The CDR3 nucleotides read TGTGCCAGCAGCCTACAGGGGGTAGTTAACTATGGCTACACCTTC.

CDR3 nucleotides: TGTGCCAGCAGGGCGACCGGGACTGTCTACGAGCAGTACTTC. Translating it yields CASRATGTVYEQYF. The chain couples TRBV2 to TRBJ2-7; D is perhaps TRBD2 (6 bases). There are 14 residues in the CDR3. Germline-derived CDR1 and CDR2 are SNHLY and FYNNEI. V was pared by 6 bases and J by 3 bases, with 15 bases between.

The count of this clone is one. V usage is TRBV18 and J usage is TRBJ1-5; no clear D gene. Germline-derived CDR1 and CDR2 are KGHSH and LQKENI. This CDR3 region has 13 residues. Trimming stripped 1 base from V and 5 bases from J, with 6 bases between. CDR3: CASSPQTDQPQHF. The DNA of the CDR3 is TGTGCCAGCTCACCACAAACGGATCAGCCCCAGCATTTT.

This clone has a single count. V and J are TRBV3-1 (or the pseudogene TRBV3-2) and TRBJ2-3; 9 bases agree with TRBD2. Trimming took 6 bases from V and 3 from J; bases not matched to a gene: 10. The germline CDR1 and CDR2 sequences are LGHDT and YNNKEL (reference sequence). The CDR3 runs to 16 residues. The CDR3 bases are TGTGCCAGCAGTCTTGCGGGGGGGCTAGTGACAGATACGCAGTATTTT. It specifies CASSLAGGLVTDTQYF.

The V and J genes are TRBV6-5 and TRBJ2-5, with D tentatively TRBD2 (5 bases). Germline V CDR1 and CDR2: MNHEY, SVGAGI. This CDR3 region has 15 residues. Trimming left V 4 bases short and J 5 bases short, with 17 bases between. CDR3 amino acids: CASSFPPGLGETQYF. CDR3 DNA sequence: TGTGCCAGCAGTTTTCCCCCGGGGTTGGGGGAGACCCAGTACTTC.

The J gene is TRBJ2-7, the V gene TRBV20-1, with 7 bases lining up with TRBD1. Germline CDR1 is DFQATT and CDR2 is SNEGSKA (reference sequence). The CDR3 has 11 amino acids. The ends lost 6 bases at V and 3 bases at J; junction bases unmatched: 2. The CDR3 DNA reads as TGCAGTGCACGGGACAGCTACGAGCAGTACTTC. It encodes CSARDSYEQYF.

CDR3 sequence reads: CASSQLEQSSGDTGELFF. The CDR3 DNA follows: TGCGCCAGCAGCCAATTAGAACAGTCAAGCGGGGACACCGGGGAGCTGTTTTTT. The gene calls are TRBV4-1 and TRBJ2-2, with TRBD2 matching over 7 bases. CDR3 length: 18 residues. Per the germline V gene, CDR1 is MGHRA and CDR2 is YSYEKL. V shed 2 bases, J shed 3 bases, and the junction held 12 bases outside the gene matches.

This clone was seen just once. The chain carries TRBV5-1 and TRBJ1-4, with D perhaps TRBD1 (5 bases). Trimming shortened V by 4 bases and J by 7 bases, and 17 bases separated the two germline ends. This CDR3 region has 15 residues. Germline-derived CDR1 and CDR2 are SGHRS and YFSETQ. CDR3 sequence reads: CASSPSQAGVEKLFF. CDR3 DNA sequence: TGCGCCAGCAGCCCTTCTCAGGCGGGGGTTGAAAAACTGTTTTTT.

This sequence joins TRBV9 and TRBJ2-5, with D tentatively TRBD1 (6 bases). Germline lookup yields CDR1 SGDLS and CDR2 YYNGEE. This CDR3 has 15 amino acids. V gave up 4 bases and J gave up 7 bases, with 20 bases separating them. The CDR3 region has the DNA TGTGCCAGCAGCTCACAATCAGGGGTACGAGTGACCCAGTACTTC. Translating gives CASSSQSGVRVTQYF. Full variable domain (rest looked up from reference TRBV9 and TRBJ2-5): DSGVTQTPKHLITATGQRVTLRCSPRSGDLSVYWYQQSLDQGLQFLIQYYNGEERAKGNILERFSAQQFPDLHSELNLSSLELGDSALYFCASSSQSGVRVTQYFGPGTRLLVL.

The CDR3 DNA reads TGTGCCAGTAGTATCGGTCTAGCGGGGCCCACCGGGGAGCTGTTTTTT. Translation: CASSIGLAGPTGELFF. V gene TRBV19 combines with J gene TRBJ2-2; TRBD2 matches 9 bases. V was clipped by 3 bases and J by 4 bases; unmatched bases: 6. The CDR3 is 16 residues long. CDR1 LNHDA and CDR2 SQIVND come from the germline V gene (reference sequence).

This clone was seen only a few times. The chain is built from TRBV18 and TRBJ2-5, with 9 bases matching TRBD1. The germline gives CDR1 KGHSH, CDR2 LQKENI. There are 14 residues in the CDR3. The J segment lost 3 bases and the V segment lost 7 bases, leaving 6 bases of the junction unmatched. The CDR3 DNA follows: TGTGCCAGCTTTCCACAGGGGGCAAAAGAGACCCAGTACTTC. Translated, it gives CASFPQGAKETQYF. The whole variable domain, remainder taken from reference TRBV18 and TRBJ2-5, is NAGVMQNPRHLVRRRGQEARLRCSPMKGHSHVYWYRQLPEEGLKFMVYLQKENIIDESGMPKERFSAEFPKEGPSILRIQQVVRGDSAAYFCASFPQGAKETQYFGPGTRLLVL.

The chain links TRBV5-1 to TRBJ2-7, with TRBD2 matching over 8 bases. Germline loops: CDR1 SGHRS, CDR2 YFSETQ. CDR3 length: 13 residues. Trimming took 8 bases from V and 4 from J; bases not matched to a gene: 8. Here the CDR3 reads CASEAGEGYEQYF. The CDR3 bases are TGCGCCAGTGAAGCGGGAGAAGGTTACGAGCAGTACTTC. Based on the CDR3 plus reference TRBV5-1 and TRBJ2-7, the full variable domain is KAGVTQTPRYLIKTRGQQVTLSCSPISGHRSVSWYQQTPGQGLQFLFEYFSETQRNKGNFPGRFSGRQFSNSRSEMNVSTLELGDSALYLCASEAGEGYEQYFGPGTRLTVT.

This CDR3 reads CAIQRQGRETQYF. The CDR3 region has the DNA TGTGCCATCCAGAGACAGGGGCGGGAGACCCAGTACTTC. The rearrangement links TRBV2 to TRBJ2-5; 8 bases match TRBD1. The J segment lost 5 bases and the V segment lost 10 bases, leaving 9 bases of the junction unmatched. CDR1 is SNHLY, CDR2 FYNNEI, per germline. This CDR3 is built from 13 residues.